The 19 T cell receptor beta chains given below trace back to one sample, sequenced in a study of T-cell reconstitution after alpha-beta-depleted transplantation in children. TCRbeta library construction was performed incorporating unique molecular identifiers. TCRdb reanalysed the PCR reads using MiXCR and keeps one entry per CDR3 protein. This table holds some 200,000 distinct CDR3 sequences, about 14% found once. The starting material was PBMCs from the stem cell graft donor, obtained from the stem cell graft. The receptors shown here come from a human donor who donated a stem cell graft to a child with acute lymphoblastic leukemia.

This clonotype has at least ten counts. V and J are TRBV7-2 and TRBJ1-1, with D possibly matching TRBD1 (5 bases). The ends were cut back, 4 bases at V and 6 bases at J, with 15 bases in the middle. The CDR3 covers 14 residues. Germline-derived CDR1 and CDR2 are SGHTA and FQGNSA. CDR3 protein: CASSSAGYRPEAFF. The CDR3 DNA sequence: TGTGCCAGCAGCTCGGCAGGGTATCGGCCTGAAGCTTTCTTT.

This clonotype was picked up many times. The chain uses TRBV11-2 and TRBJ1-2; D unclear. V lost 8 bases and J 6 bases, leaving 7 bases between the germline ends. The CDR3 sequence is 10 residues long. In germline, CDR1 is SGHAT, CDR2 FQNNGV. In nucleotides, the CDR3 is TGTGCCAGCGGGGTGGATGGCTACACCTTC. Its protein is CASGVDGYTF.

This clonotype was picked up many times. J is TRBJ2-3 and V is TRBV12-3 or TRBV12-4; D uncertain. This CDR3 contains 11 residues. V was pared by 1 base and J by 13 bases, with 9 bases between. As DNA, the CDR3 is TGTGCCAGCAGTTTAGAATCAGTAAAGTATTTT. Its translation is CASSLESVKYF.

This clonotype came up many times. This chain uses TRBV12-3 or TRBV12-4 with TRBJ2-2; D may be TRBD2 (5 bases). This CDR3 region has 13 residues. V lost 3 bases, J lost 7 bases, and 9 bases lay in between. CDR3 coding DNA: TGTGCCAGCAGTTTCTGGACTGTCGGGGAGCTGTTTTTT. Translation gives CASSFWTVGELFF.

The sample holds many counts of this clonotype. The chain combines TRBV29-1 with TRBJ2-7, with D maybe TRBD1 (5 bases). Trimming pared 1 base from V and 6 bases from J, leaving 16 bases between. Looked up from germline, CDR1 is SQVTM and CDR2 is ANQGSEA. This CDR3 has 14 amino acids. The CDR3 protein is CSVEGGTGSFEQYF. In DNA form, the CDR3 reads TGCAGCGTTGAAGGGGGAACAGGATCGTTCGAGCAGTACTTC.

This clonotype was recorded at least ten times. The chain couples TRBV5-1 to TRBJ1-4; D possibly corresponds to TRBD1 (6 bases). Trimming removed 1 base at V and 5 bases at J, with 12 bases between. The CDR3 loop spans 15 amino acids. Germline CDR1 reads SGHRS; CDR2 reads YFSETQ. This CDR3 is CASSLNTGLNEKLFF. The CDR3 nucleotides read TGCGCCAGCAGCTTGAATACAGGGCTAAATGAAAAACTGTTTTTT.

This clonotype was recorded at least ten times. This chain uses TRBV28 with TRBJ1-2, with 7 bases fitting TRBD1. J gave up 1 base and V 5 bases, and 7 bases lay outside the gene matches. Germline loops: CDR1 MDHEN, CDR2 SYDVKM. CDR3 length equals 15 residues. CDR3 sequence: CASSPDRELNYGYTF. In DNA form, the CDR3 reads TGTGCCAGCAGTCCAGACAGGGAACTTAACTATGGCTACACCTTC.

This clonotype was observed a handful of times. The chain has TRBV6-1 and TRBJ2-1; TRBD2 aligns across 10 bases. CDR1 and CDR2 (germline): MNHNS, SASEGT. V was pared by 5 bases and J by 2 bases, with 6 bases of the junction left unmatched. The CDR3 is 16 residues long. This CDR3 is CASSTGTSETYNEQFF. The CDR3 region has the DNA TGTGCCAGCAGTACCGGGACTAGCGAGACCTACAATGAGCAGTTCTTC.

This clonotype showed up many times. The V gene is TRBV29-1, the J gene TRBJ2-1; D might be TRBD2 (5 bases). Trimming cost V 4 bases and J 2 bases, with 15 bases left between them. The CDR3 spans 15 residues. Germline values: CDR1 SQVTM, CDR2 ANQGSEA. In DNA, the CDR3 is TGCAGCGTTGTTTTTCGCGGGCCAACCTACAATGAGCAGTTCTTC. Translation gives CSVVFRGPTYNEQFF.

On this clonotype itself: A clone one base away is much larger, so this may be a read error. CDR3 region: CASSSQWTRLHF. The CDR3, as DNA: TGTGCCAGCAGTTCACAGTGGACCCGGCTACACTTC. The chain uses TRBV12-3 or TRBV12-4 and TRBJ2-7; D gene ambiguous. This CDR3 region has 12 residues.

The chain employs TRBV29-1 and TRBJ2-7; no firm D call. The germline CDR1 and CDR2 sequences are SQVTM and ANQGSEA. The CDR3 is 14 residues long. Trimming took 5 bases from V and 0 from J, leaving 14 bases between them. The CDR3 coding sequence is TGCAGCGTTAGATTCGGAGCTAGCTCCTACGAGCAGTACTTC. Amino acid sequence: CSVRFGASSYEQYF.

This sequence joins TRBV12-3 or TRBV12-4 and TRBJ1-1, with TRBD1 identical over 7 bases. With V trimmed by 7 bases and J by 7 bases, 18 bases remained unmatched. The CDR3 extends over 16 amino acids. CDR3 loop: CASISPGGQGGFEAFF. CDR3 DNA: TGTGCCAGCATTTCGCCCGGTGGGCAGGGGGGGTTTGAAGCTTTCTTT.

This rearrangement joins TRBV12-3 or TRBV12-4 to TRBJ2-4, with 11 bases that match TRBD2. The CDR3 spans 19 residues. J gave up 3 bases and V 3 bases, and 13 bases lay outside the gene matches. CDR3: CASSFPRTGTSGIKNIQYF. In nucleotides, the CDR3 is TGTGCCAGCAGTTTCCCTCGTACCGGGACTAGCGGAATCAAAAACATTCAGTACTTC.

At least ten counts were recorded for this clonotype. The V and J genes are TRBV5-1 and TRBJ2-2; TRBD1 matches 8 bases. With V trimmed by 4 bases and J by 6 bases, 8 bases remained unmatched. The germline CDR1 and CDR2 sequences are SGHRS and YFSETQ. The CDR3 consists of 15 residues. CDR3 in amino acids: CASSTVPGQAGELFF. The DNA of the CDR3 is TGCGCCAGCAGCACCGTCCCGGGACAGGCCGGGGAGCTGTTTTTT.

This rearrangement joins TRBV12-3 or TRBV12-4 to TRBJ2-7, with 9 positions matching TRBD2. This CDR3 region has 15 residues. V shed 6 bases, J shed 0 bases, and the junction held 6 bases outside the gene matches. DNA for the CDR3: TGTGCCAGCAGGGGGGCGGGAGGGCCCTCCTACGAGCAGTACTTC. This encodes CASRGAGGPSYEQYF.

This clonotype was counted between two and nine times. The chain employs TRBV6-2 or TRBV6-3 and TRBJ2-1, with D unclear. The CDR3 consists of 12 residues. Trimming took off 8 bases at V and 13 bases at J, with 18 bases between the two ends. The germline V gene has CDR1 MNHEY and CDR2 SVGEGT. CDR3 in DNA: TGTGCCAGCCAACGGTATTCTAGTTCTCAGTTCTTC. It translates to CASQRYSSSQFF.

This clonotype was seen repeatedly, ten times or more. The gene calls are TRBV5-1 and TRBJ2-7, with D possibly being TRBD2 (5 bases). V lost 0 bases, J lost 3 bases, and 13 bases lay in between. Germline values: CDR1 SGHRS, CDR2 YFSETQ. This CDR3 region has 15 residues. This CDR3 is CASSLDSSGYYEQYF. CDR3 bases: TGCGCCAGCAGCTTGGATTCAAGCGGATACTACGAGCAGTACTTC.

This clonotype was seen repeatedly, ten times or more. The chain recombines TRBV29-1 with TRBJ1-1; D uncertain. This CDR3 contains 13 residues. Germline CDR1 and CDR2: SQVTM and ANQGSEA. Trimming shortened V by 6 bases and J by 0 bases, and 11 bases separated the two germline ends. DNA of the CDR3: TGCAGCGTCGCTCTCCTTATGAACACTGAAGCTTTCTTT. Its translation is CSVALLMNTEAFF.

This clonotype was detected many times. This CDR3 reads CASSPNGGRGNTIYF. The CDR3 DNA reads as TGTGCCAGCAGTCCCAACGGGGGACGAGGAAACACCATATATTTT. V and J are TRBV28 and TRBJ1-3; D may be TRBD1 (5 bases). V was clipped by 5 bases and J by 4 bases, with 15 bases between them. Germline V lookup: CDR1 MDHEN, CDR2 SYDVKM. The CDR3 consists of 15 residues. The whole variable domain, filled in from reference TRBV28 and TRBJ1-3, reads DVKVTQSSRYLVKRTGEKVFLECVQDMDHENMFWYRQDPGLGLRLIYFSYDVKMKEKGDIPEGYSVSREKKERFSLILESASTNQTSMYLCASSPNGGRGNTIYFGEGSWLTVV.